One and the same sample provided the 22 T cell receptor beta chains below, sequenced in a study of T cells in tuberculosis (dated by TCRdb to the late 2010s). Interpreted using the paper, the time point label stands for: new active TB diagnosis, blood taken before or within 7 days of starting treatment. The library was prepared using the immunoSEQ multiplex PCR assay. Entries here come from immuneACCESS through TCRdb and include only in-frame sequences with V and J called. Some clones fail to appear in such tables; in the studies checked, an unresolved V gene covers under half of the shortfall, and the cause of the remainder is unknown. The sample table contains 25,000 to 35,000 clones; only one count was recorded for around 90% of them. Of the sample, roughly 7% is held by the ten largest clones. Sequencing used PBMCs, obtained at tuberculosis diagnosis. The receptor set was obtained from an adult with tuberculosis. Some clones in this sample may be carry-over from other donors' samples.

The chain combines TRBV29-1 with TRBJ2-7, with D unclear. Germline V lookup: CDR1 SQVTM, CDR2 ANQGSEA. The CDR3 has 13 residues. The V end lost 2 bases, the J end lost 4 bases, and 12 bases lay between the germline ends. Here the CDR3 DNA reads TGCAGCGTTGAAAATATGTCAGGATACGAGCAGTACTTC. This encodes CSVENMSGYEQYF.

The chain uses TRBV19 and TRBJ1-2; perhaps TRBD1 as D (6 bases). The germline V and J ends were trimmed by 5 bases and 3 bases, with 19 bases remaining between them. The CDR3 sequence is 16 residues long. Germline values: CDR1 LNHDA, CDR2 SQIVND (reference sequence). The CDR3 loop reads CASSLPGDGKYYGYTF. Written as DNA, the CDR3 is TGTGCCAGTAGTCTCCCAGGGGACGGAAAATACTATGGCTACACCTTC.

This clone came up once. The chain combines TRBV27 with TRBJ1-3, with 7 bases lining up with TRBD1. Germline CDR1 MNHEY, CDR2 SMNVEV (reference sequence). V shed 2 bases, J shed 2 bases, and the junction held 3 bases outside the gene matches. This CDR3 has 15 residues. The CDR3 spells CASSLTGDPGNTIYF. CDR3 DNA: TGTGCCAGCAGTTTAACAGGGGACCCTGGAAACACCATATATTTT.

The V and J genes are TRBV7-9 and TRBJ1-5, with 9 nucleotides matching TRBD1. This CDR3 comprises 15 residues. The ends lost 4 bases at V and 5 bases at J; junction bases unmatched: 6. CDR1 and CDR2 from the germline V gene are SEHNR and FQNEAQ (reference sequence). The CDR3 loop is CASSWWGDRDQPQHF. DNA for the CDR3: TGTGCCAGCAGCTGGTGGGGGGACAGGGATCAGCCCCAGCATTTT.

The rearrangement links TRBV6-5 to TRBJ2-3; no definite D call. V was trimmed by 5 bases and J by 2 bases, leaving 2 bases between them. The CDR3 extends over 11 amino acids. Looked up from germline, CDR1 is MNHEY and CDR2 is SVGAGI. CDR3 coding DNA: TGTGCCAGCAGTCACACAGATACGCAGTATTTT. Encoded protein: CASSHTDTQYF.

As DNA, the CDR3 is TGCAGCGTTTCCGGACAGGGATATCAAGAGACCCAGTACTTC. Amino acids: CSVSGQGYQETQYF. The J gene is TRBJ2-5, the V gene TRBV29-1; 8 bases agree with TRBD1. The CDR3 is 14 residues long. From germline, CDR1 is SQVTM and CDR2 ANQGSEA. The J segment lost 2 bases and the V segment lost 5 bases, leaving 7 bases of the junction unmatched. The full variable domain, in which reference TRBV29-1 and TRBJ2-5 provide the parts outside the CDR3, is SAVISQKPSRDICQRGTSLTIQCQVDSQVTMMFWYRQQPGQSLTLIATANQGSEATYESGFVIDKFPISRPNLTFSTLTVSNMSPEDSSIYLCSVSGQGYQETQYFGPGTRLLVL.

The J gene is TRBJ1-1, the V gene TRBV5-5, with D unresolved. Germline CDR1 and CDR2: SGHKS and YYEKEE (reference sequence). CDR3 length: 14 residues. The V and J ends lost 0 bases and 1 base respectively, with 7 bases between them. The CDR3 here is CASSLGLANTEAFF. In nucleotides, the CDR3 is TGTGCCAGCAGCTTGGGTTTGGCGAACACTGAAGCTTTCTTT.

The chain uses TRBV13 and TRBJ1-2, with TRBD1 matching over 8 bases. Germline CDR1 PRHDT, CDR2 FYEKMQ (reference sequence). V lost 3 bases and J lost 2; bases outside the gene matches: 5. CDR3 length: 15 amino acids. Here the CDR3 DNA reads TGTGCCAGCAGCTTTTTCCACAGGGGGAACTATGGCTACACCTTC. Translating gives CASSFFHRGNYGYTF.

This clone was observed a handful of times. The chain joins TRBV30 to TRBJ1-1; D perhaps matches TRBD1 (6 bases). V lost 3 bases, J lost 1 base, and 15 bases lay in between. The length of the CDR3 is 15 residues. Per the germline V gene, CDR1 is GTSNPN and CDR2 is SVGIG (reference sequence). This CDR3 reads CAWRRPDRPNTEAFF. The CDR3 region has the DNA TGTGCCTGGAGAAGACCGGACAGACCGAACACTGAAGCTTTCTTT.

This rearrangement joins TRBV25-1 to TRBJ1-1; D possibly corresponds to TRBD1 (6 bases). Per germline, CDR1 MGHDK and CDR2 SYGVNS. V dropped 4 bases and J dropped 7 bases, with 13 bases sitting between them. This CDR3 is 13 amino acids long. CDR3 amino acids: CASSGPQGVEAFF. The CDR3 DNA sequence: TGTGCCAGCAGTGGCCCACAGGGCGTTGAAGCTTTCTTT.

V usage is TRBV19 and J usage is TRBJ1-6; D perhaps matches TRBD1 (5 bases). Deletions cut 7 bases from V and 5 bases from J, with 9 bases between. The CDR3 sequence is 13 residues long. Germline V gene data show CDR1 as LNHDA and CDR2 as SQIVND (reference sequence). CDR3 sequence: CASTRGNNSPLHF. For the CDR3, the DNA is TGTGCCAGTACAAGGGGTAATAATTCACCCCTCCACTTT.

The chain combines TRBV5-4 with TRBJ1-1; D not certain. Trimming removed 1 base at V and 6 bases at J, with 7 bases between. The germline V gene has CDR1 SGHNT and CDR2 YYREEE (reference sequence). There are 12 residues in the CDR3. CDR3 residues: CASSLRGSEAFF. In DNA form, the CDR3 reads TGTGCCAGCAGCTTGCGGGGATCTGAAGCTTTCTTT.

This chain connects TRBV25-1 to TRBJ2-1; TRBD2 agrees at 10 bases. The CDR3 length is 17 residues. The junction had 7 bases not matched to a gene; V was cut back by 3 bases and J by 2 bases. Germline values: CDR1 MGHDK, CDR2 SYGVNS. In nucleotides, the CDR3 is TGTGCCAGCAGTGAGGCTAGCGGGGGCGTAGCCTACAATGAGCAGTTCTTC. It specifies CASSEASGGVAYNEQFF.

The chain uses TRBV5-4 and TRBJ2-7, with 9 positions matching TRBD1. This CDR3 has 14 amino acids. The germline gives CDR1 SGHNT, CDR2 YYREEE (reference sequence). The V segment lost 10 bases and the J segment 2 bases; nucleotides outside the gene matches: 10. The DNA of the CDR3 is TGTGCCGTACGAGGGACAGGGACAACCTACGAGCAGTACTTC. Protein sequence: CAVRGTGTTYEQYF.

The chain recombines TRBV10-3 with TRBJ2-2; 9 nucleotides line up with TRBD2. V shed 6 bases, J shed 0 bases, and the junction held 5 bases outside the gene matches. The CDR3 has 16 amino acids. Germline V lookup: CDR1 ENHRY, CDR2 SYGVKD. For the CDR3, the DNA is TGTGCCATCAGAGCGGGGGGACAGTCGAACACCGGGGAGCTGTTTTTT. Translation: CAIRAGGQSNTGELFF.

This clone was seen a few times. V usage is TRBV7-8 and J usage is TRBJ1-6; D may be TRBD1 (6 bases). In germline, CDR1 is SGHVS, CDR2 FQNEAQ. Trimming took off 6 bases at V and 3 bases at J, with 9 bases between the two ends. CDR3 size: 14 residues. The CDR3 bases are TGTGCCAGCAGGGTGGACAGCTATAATTCACCCCTCCACTTT. This gives the protein CASRVDSYNSPLHF. The variable domain in full, with the rest retrieved from reference TRBV7-8 and TRBJ1-6, is GAGVSQSPRYKVAKRGQDVALRCDPISGHVSLFWYQQALGQGPEFLTYFQNEAQLDKSGLPSDRFFAERPEGSVSTLKIQRTQQEDSAVYLCASRVDSYNSPLHFGNGTRLTVT.

The chain is built from TRBV6-1 and TRBJ2-7, with 13 bases that match TRBD2. Germline V gives CDR1 MNHNS, CDR2 SASEGT. Trimming cost V 5 bases and J 6 bases; bases outside gene matches: 4. This CDR3 region has 14 residues. The CDR3 loop reads CASSRGLAGSEQYF. For the CDR3, the DNA is TGTGCCAGCAGTAGGGGACTAGCGGGGAGCGAGCAGTACTTC.

This rearrangement joins TRBV27 to TRBJ2-3; 7 bases align to TRBD1. Germline CDR1 and CDR2: MNHEY and SMNVEV (reference sequence). V was clipped by 5 bases and J by 5 bases; unmatched bases: 4. The CDR3 is made up of 13 amino acids. The CDR3 DNA follows: TGTGCCAGCAGTCTGTCAGGGGGAGATACGCAGTATTTT. Protein product: CASSLSGGDTQYF.

The chain uses TRBV19 and TRBJ2-1, with 9 bases lining up with TRBD2. The CDR3 covers 17 residues. V trimming: 5 bases; J trimming: 0 bases; junction bases outside the gene matches: 8. CDR1 and CDR2 from the germline V gene are LNHDA and SQIVND (reference sequence). Here the CDR3 reads CASSYASGVSSYNEQFF. The CDR3 bases are TGTGCCAGTAGTTATGCTAGCGGGGTCAGCTCCTACAATGAGCAGTTCTTC.

The rearrangement uses TRBV19 and TRBJ2-7; D uncertain. Germline loops: CDR1 LNHDA, CDR2 SQIVND (reference sequence). V gave up 5 bases and J gave up 3 bases, with 5 bases separating them. The CDR3 extends over 11 amino acids. The DNA of the CDR3 is TGTGCCAGTAGTGGCCACTACGAGCAGTACTTC. Translating gives CASSGHYEQYF.

The V and J genes are TRBV6-1 and TRBJ2-1, with D possibly being TRBD1 (6 bases). The ends were cut back, 5 bases at V and 0 bases at J, with 11 bases in the middle. There are 15 residues in the CDR3. CDR1 and CDR2 from the germline V gene are MNHNS and SASEGT. CDR3 coding DNA: TGTGCCAGCAGTACAGGGTCGAGCTCCTACAATGAGCAGTTCTTC. This translates into CASSTGSSSYNEQFF.

V usage is TRBV19 and J usage is TRBJ2-1; possibly TRBD1 for D (5 bases). Trimming stripped 8 bases from V and 9 bases from J, with 11 bases between. The CDR3 is 11 amino acids. Germline V gene data show CDR1 as LNHDA and CDR2 as SQIVND (reference sequence). CDR3 sequence reads: CASGVGVEQFF. The CDR3 region has the DNA TGTGCCAGTGGGGTAGGGGTTGAGCAGTTCTTC.